Listed below are T cell receptor beta chains from one sample, sequenced in a study of T-cell reconstitution after alpha-beta-depleted transplantation in children. TCRdb reprocessed the PCR reads with MiXCR, giving one entry per CDR3 protein. This table has 900,000 or so distinct CDR3 sequences, roughly 15% appearing once. The input for sequencing was PBMCs, mostly from graft donor cells, taken 360 days after TCRalphabeta/CD19-depleted stem cell transplant. All receptors come from a male patient younger than 18 who had a stem cell transplant for acute lymphoblastic leukemia, so the T cells may come from the graft donor. CDR3s include the opening cysteine and the closing phenylalanine or tryptophan. The order of the fields is clone size, D gene, J gene, V gene, CDR3 protein, CDR3 DNA. A D gene is named only where the DNA matches it firmly. A row's size may be missing; if present it is once, few, many or a size class.

size: many; D: -; J: TRBJ2-3; V: TRBV29-1; CDR3: CSVRNPVTDTQYF; DNA: TGCAGCGTCCGAAATCCTGTCACAGATACGCAGTATTTT
size: many; D: -; J: TRBJ2-1; V: TRBV24-1; CDR3: CATKGRGYNEQFF; DNA: TGTGCCACCAAAGGCAGGGGCTACAATGAGCAGTTCTTC
size: -; D: -; J: TRBJ2-1; V: TRBV10-2; CDR3: CASVGNEQFF; DNA: TGCGCCAGCGTCGGGAATGAGCAGTTCTTC
size: few; D: -; J: TRBJ2-5; V: TRBV4-1; CDR3: CASSRVRDNQETQYF; DNA: TGCGCCAGCAGCCGCGTCCGGGACAACCAAGAGACCCAGTACTTC
size: -; D: -; J: TRBJ2-2; V: TRBV5-1; CDR3: CASSLGGTGNTGELFF; DNA: TGCGCCAGCAGCTTGGGTGGGACGGGGAACACCGGGGAGCTGTTTTTT
size: -; D: TRBD2; J: TRBJ2-1; V: TRBV7-9; CDR3: CASSTWTSGRGNEQFF; DNA: TGTGCCAGCAGCACCTGGACTAGCGGGAGAGGCAATGAGCAGTTCTTC
size: many; D: -; J: TRBJ2-7; V: TRBV21-1; CDR3: CASSKASQREYYEQYF; DNA: TGTGCCAGCAGCAAAGCATCCCAGCGGGAGTACTACGAGCAGTACTTC
size: -; D: TRBD1; J: TRBJ2-3; V: TRBV12-3/TRBV12-4; CDR3: CASSRTGGLAGQRQYF; DNA: TGTGCCAGCAGTAGGACAGGGGGCCTAGCGGGACAGAGGCAGTATTTT
size: -; D: -; J: TRBJ2-3; V: TRBV11-2; CDR3: CASSLVQSDTQYF; DNA: TGTGCCAGCAGCTTAGTCCAGTCAGATACGCAGTATTTT
size: -; D: TRBD2; J: TRBJ2-3; V: TRBV24-1; CDR3: CATSGASGTHTDTQYF; DNA: TGTGCCACCAGTGGGGCTAGCGGGACCCACACAGATACGCAGTATTTT
size: many; D: TRBD2; J: TRBJ2-1; V: TRBV7-9; CDR3: CASRLAGGEQFF; DNA: TGTGCCAGCAGGTTAGCGGGAGGGGAGCAGTTCTTC
size: many; D: TRBD2; J: TRBJ2-7; V: TRBV5-1; CDR3: CASSMGLANYEQYF; DNA: TGCGCCAGCAGTATGGGACTAGCCAACTACGAGCAGTACTTC
size: few; D: TRBD2; J: TRBJ2-3; V: TRBV24-1; CDR3: CATSDSTGGHISDTQYF; DNA: TGTGCCACCAGTGATTCCACGGGAGGTCACATTTCAGATACGCAGTATTTT
size: -; D: -; J: TRBJ2-7; V: TRBV5-1; CDR3: CASSEVQGPLSEQYF; DNA: TGCGCCAGCAGCGAGGTCCAGGGACCCCTGAGCGAGCAGTACTTC
size: -; D: -; J: TRBJ2-1; V: TRBV27; CDR3: CASSPMDSYNEQFF; DNA: TGTGCCAGCAGTCCTATGGATTCCTACAATGAGCAGTTCTTC
size: few; D: -; J: TRBJ1-6; V: TRBV6-5; CDR3: CASSYGFGPRDNSPLHF; DNA: TGTGCCAGCAGTTACGGTTTCGGGCCACGCGATAATTCACCCCTCCACTTT
size: -; D: TRBD2; J: TRBJ2-7; V: TRBV10-3; CDR3: CAIRVSGSQSYEQYF; DNA: TGTGCCATCAGGGTTAGCGGGAGTCAATCCTACGAGCAGTACTTC
size: -; D: -; J: TRBJ2-7; V: TRBV27; CDR3: CASSSGGGPPFAYF; DNA: TGTGCCAGCAGCTCCGGTGGTGGTCCCCCTTTCGCCTACTTC
size: -; D: -; J: TRBJ2-7; V: TRBV7-6; CDR3: CASSLARLGYEQYF; DNA: TGTGCCAGCAGCTTAGCACGCCTTGGCTACGAGCAGTACTTC
size: -; D: -; J: TRBJ2-7; V: TRBV5-5; CDR3: CASSLEGSTYEQYF; DNA: TGTGCCAGCAGCTTGGAGGGGTCCACCTACGAGCAGTACTTC
size: few; D: TRBD1; J: TRBJ2-7; V: TRBV6-2/TRBV6-3; CDR3: CASTTPGTGVYEQYF; DNA: TGTGCCAGCACCACCCCCGGGACAGGGGTATACGAGCAGTACTTC
size: many; D: TRBD2; J: TRBJ2-1; V: TRBV5-1; CDR3: CASSWGLAGDNEQFF; DNA: TGCGCCAGCAGCTGGGGACTAGCGGGAGACAATGAGCAGTTCTTC
size: many; D: -; J: TRBJ2-2; V: TRBV6-5; CDR3: CASSYPSGANGELFF; DNA: TGTGCCAGCAGTTACCCCTCTGGGGCTAACGGGGAGCTGTTTTTT
size: -; D: TRBD2; J: TRBJ2-1; V: TRBV13; CDR3: CASSPSAGPSYNEQFF; DNA: TGTGCCAGCAGCCCATCAGCGGGGCCCTCCTACAATGAGCAGTTCTTC
size: -; D: TRBD2; J: TRBJ2-3; V: TRBV24-1; CDR3: CATSGPGLAGTDTQYF; DNA: TGTGCCACCAGTGGGCCGGGACTAGCGGGCACAGATACGCAGTATTTT
size: -; D: -; J: TRBJ2-1; V: TRBV4-1; CDR3: CASSHLRGREQFF; DNA: TGCGCCAGCAGCCACCTCCGGGGTAGGGAGCAGTTCTTC
size: few; D: TRBD2; J: TRBJ2-1; V: TRBV15; CDR3: CATSRGSGNNEQFF; DNA: TGTGCCACCAGCAGAGGTAGCGGGAACAATGAGCAGTTCTTC
size: many; D: TRBD1; J: TRBJ2-5; V: TRBV11-1; CDR3: CASSSKTGVTKTQYF; DNA: TGTGCCAGCAGCTCGAAGACAGGGGTCACGAAGACCCAGTACTTC
size: -; D: -; J: TRBJ1-1; V: TRBV9; CDR3: CASSVSWDTEAFF; DNA: TGTGCCAGCAGCGTATCGTGGGACACTGAAGCTTTCTTT
size: many; D: -; J: TRBJ2-1; V: TRBV7-7; CDR3: CASSHGGGHNEQFF; DNA: TGTGCCAGCAGTCATGGTGGGGGGCACAATGAGCAGTTCTTC
size: few; D: TRBD2; J: TRBJ2-1; V: TRBV5-1; CDR3: CASNPMAGAGNEQFF; DNA: TGCGCCAGCAACCCGATGGCGGGAGCTGGCAATGAGCAGTTCTTC
size: few; D: -; J: TRBJ2-3; V: TRBV5-6; CDR3: CASSLPRGAITDTQYF; DNA: TGTGCCAGCAGCCTCCCCCGTGGGGCTATCACAGATACGCAGTATTTT
size: few; D: -; J: TRBJ1-1; V: TRBV5-6; CDR3: CASSFGSTGRAFF; DNA: TGTGCCAGCAGCTTTGGTTCTACAGGGAGGGCTTTCTTT
size: -; D: -; J: TRBJ2-1; V: TRBV21-1; CDR3: CASPRRDSSYNEQFF; DNA: TGTGCCAGCCCTCGAAGGGACTCCTCCTACAATGAGCAGTTCTTC
size: -; D: -; J: TRBJ1-3; V: TRBV7-3; CDR3: CASSSSWGTQVVGNTIYF; DNA: TGTGCCAGCAGCTCCAGTTGGGGGACCCAAGTCGTAGGAAACACCATATATTTT
size: -; D: TRBD2; J: TRBJ2-2; V: TRBV20-1; CDR3: CSASSGGPLKTGELFF; DNA: TGCAGTGCTAGCTCGGGAGGGCCTTTAAAAACCGGGGAGCTGTTTTTT
size: -; D: -; J: TRBJ2-5; V: TRBV15; CDR3: CATSRFNQETQYF; DNA: TGTGCCACCAGCAGGTTTAATCAAGAGACCCAGTACTTC
size: -; D: -; J: TRBJ2-3; V: TRBV2; CDR3: CASSESPYPTDTQYF; DNA: TGTGCCAGCAGTGAAAGCCCCTACCCCACAGATACGCAGTATTTT
size: few; D: TRBD1; J: TRBJ1-4; V: TRBV24-1; CDR3: CATSDRTGTGAEKLFF; DNA: TGTGCCACCAGTGATCGGACCGGGACAGGGGCTGAAAAACTGTTTTTT
size: many; D: TRBD2; J: TRBJ2-1; V: TRBV12-3/TRBV12-4; CDR3: CASRWSGTSYNEQFF; DNA: TGTGCCAGCAGATGGTCCGGGACTAGTTACAATGAGCAGTTCTTC
size: few; D: TRBD2; J: TRBJ2-3; V: TRBV5-1; CDR3: CASSLASGRASGDTQYF; DNA: TGCGCCAGCAGCTTGGCTAGCGGGAGGGCCTCTGGAGATACGCAGTATTTT
size: -; D: -; J: TRBJ2-1; V: TRBV20-1; CDR3: CSARFRNYNEQFF; DNA: TGCAGTGCTAGGTTCAGGAACTACAATGAGCAGTTCTTC
size: -; D: TRBD2; J: TRBJ2-1; V: TRBV19; CDR3: CASSIRSGLVGEQFF; DNA: TGTGCCAGTAGTATCCGTTCGGGACTAGTGGGTGAGCAGTTCTTC
size: few; D: -; J: TRBJ2-1; V: TRBV27; CDR3: CASSWDSRPPNEQFF; DNA: TGTGCCAGCAGTTGGGACTCCAGGCCTCCCAATGAGCAGTTCTTC
size: -; D: TRBD1; J: TRBJ2-1; V: TRBV4-1; CDR3: CASSQGTGGAYNEQFF; DNA: TGCGCCAGCAGCCAGGGGACAGGGGGCGCCTACAATGAGCAGTTCTTC
size: few; D: -; J: TRBJ1-5; V: TRBV12-3/TRBV12-4; CDR3: CASSLRVSNQPQHF; DNA: TGTGCCAGCAGCCTCAGGGTTAGCAATCAGCCCCAGCATTTT
size: -; D: -; J: TRBJ2-5; V: TRBV4-1; CDR3: CASSQGQAETQYF; DNA: TGCGCCAGCAGCCAAGGTCAAGCGGAGACCCAGTACTTC
size: few; D: TRBD2; J: TRBJ2-1; V: TRBV6-5; CDR3: CASSYSGLAGWSNEQFF; DNA: TGTGCCAGCAGTTACTCAGGACTAGCGGGTTGGAGCAATGAGCAGTTCTTC
size: -; D: -; J: TRBJ2-4; V: TRBV7-2; CDR3: CASSILGDSTRRAKNIQYF; DNA: TGTGCCAGCAGCATCCTGGGGGACTCAACCCGTAGGGCCAAAAACATTCAGTACTTC
size: -; D: -; J: TRBJ2-1; V: TRBV9; CDR3: CASSDQGDFYNEQFF; DNA: TGTGCCAGCAGCGACCAGGGCGATTTTTACAATGAGCAGTTCTTC
size: few; D: -; J: TRBJ2-2; V: TRBV5-5; CDR3: CASSPLANGELFF; DNA: TGTGCCAGCAGCCCCCTGGCAAACGGGGAGCTGTTTTTT
size: few; D: -; J: TRBJ2-1; V: TRBV4-1; CDR3: CASSQVIGEQFF; DNA: TGCGCCAGCAGCCAGGTGATCGGTGAGCAGTTCTTC
size: -; D: TRBD1; J: TRBJ2-7; V: TRBV7-6; CDR3: CASSRLTRDSSYEQYF; DNA: TGTGCCAGCAGCCGCTTAACCCGGGACAGCTCCTACGAGCAGTACTTC
size: few; D: TRBD1; J: TRBJ2-1; V: TRBV27; CDR3: CASSHPLGQGGSSYNEQFF; DNA: TGTGCCAGCAGTCACCCACTTGGACAGGGGGGTAGCTCCTACAATGAGCAGTTCTTC
size: few; D: -; J: TRBJ2-1; V: TRBV11-2; CDR3: CASSWETGNYNEQFF; DNA: TGTGCCAGCAGCTGGGAAACAGGGAACTACAATGAGCAGTTCTTC
size: -; D: -; J: TRBJ1-2; V: TRBV2; CDR3: CASSEQLKGRYGYTF; DNA: TGTGCCAGCAGTGAACAGCTTAAAGGGCGGTATGGCTACACCTTC
size: -; D: -; J: TRBJ2-5; V: TRBV12-3/TRBV12-4; CDR3: CASSFTGKETQYF; DNA: TGTGCCAGCAGTTTTACAGGGAAGGAGACCCAGTACTTC